Presented here are 26 T cell receptor beta chains from one specimen sequenced in a study of PD-1 blockade in mismatch repair-deficient tumors. No antigens are known for them. Assay used: immunoSEQ multiplex PCR; TCRdb lists only in-frame clones, some missing. In the table there are several thousand clones, approximately 84% of which are singletons. As to time point: approximately 10-day in vitro stimulation with candidate mutation-associated neoantigen peptide 1. This specimen was cells cultured in vitro, taken from a patient treated with pembrolizumab. Source of these receptors: an adult with mismatch repair-deficient cancer.

The chain links TRBV10-1 to TRBJ2-5; D unclear. Germline assignment: CDR1 WNHNN and CDR2 SYGVQD (reference sequence). V was trimmed by 8 bases and J by 2 bases, leaving 3 bases between them. The length of the CDR3 is 10 residues. The CDR3 protein is CASGQETQYF. The CDR3 region has the DNA TGCGCCAGCGGACAAGAGACCCAGTACTTC.

The gene calls are TRBV19 and TRBJ1-5; possibly TRBD1 for D (6 bases). The CDR3 length is 16 residues. V was shortened by 0 bases and J by 0 bases, with 9 bases between the two germline ends. Germline loops: CDR1 LNHDA, CDR2 SQIVND (reference sequence). CDR3 coding DNA: TGTGCCAGTAGTATAGATGGGACATATAGCAATCAGCCCCAGCATTTT. This encodes CASSIDGTYSNQPQHF.

This chain joins TRBV21-1 and TRBJ2-3; TRBD1, as called in the table, went unchecked against the DNA. TRBV21-1 is shown as a pseudogene. The CDR3 length is 16 residues. The CDR3 loop reads CASSKRGRACTDTQYF. The CDR3 DNA reads TGTGCCAGCAGCAAAAGGGGAAGGGCTTGCACAGATACGCAGTATTTT.

V is TRBV28 and J is TRBJ1-1, with no clear D. Germline V gene sequence: CDR1 MDHEN, CDR2 SYDVKM. Trimming shortened V by 1 base and J by 0 bases, and 6 bases separated the two germline ends. The CDR3 contains 14 residues. The DNA for the CDR3 is TGTGCCAGCAGTTTATCGGCAGTGAACACTGAAGCTTTCTTT. It codes for CASSLSAVNTEAFF.

This chain joins TRBV7-9 and TRBJ1-2; tentative D call: TRBD1 (6 bases). Germline V CDR1 and CDR2: SEHNR, FQNEAQ (reference sequence). The CDR3 loop spans 14 amino acids. The V and J ends lost 0 bases and 7 bases respectively, with 12 bases between them. The CDR3 spells CASSLAAGDGGYTF. CDR3 sequence (DNA): TGTGCCAGCAGCTTAGCCGCAGGGGACGGTGGCTACACCTTC.

The chain combines TRBV28 with TRBJ1-5; possible D gene TRBD1, 6 bases. V lost 6 bases and J 4 bases, leaving 16 bases between the germline ends. Germline-derived CDR1 and CDR2 are MDHEN and SYDVKM. The CDR3 loop spans 15 amino acids. The CDR3: CASRSEGEGNQPQHF. As DNA, the CDR3 is TGTGCCAGCAGGTCCGAGGGGGAGGGAAATCAGCCCCAGCATTTT.

The V call is TRBV5-1, the J call TRBJ2-5, with D perhaps matching TRBD1 (5 bases). Looked up from germline, CDR1 is SGHRS and CDR2 is YFSETQ. The CDR3 has 13 residues. The germline V and J ends were trimmed by 1 base and 5 bases, with 9 bases remaining between them. CDR3 in DNA: TGCGCCAGCAGCTTGCTGGGGCACGAGACCCAGTACTTC. Translated: CASSLLGHETQYF.

V and J are TRBV5-6 and TRBJ2-5; TRBD1 matches at 8 bases. There are 14 residues in the CDR3. The V and J ends lost 2 bases and 7 bases, in that order; junction bases with no gene match: 7. Germline CDR1 is SGHDT and CDR2 is YYEEEE. This chain's CDR3 is CASSLSGGEGTQYF. CDR3 sequence (DNA): TGTGCCAGCAGCTTATCAGGGGGCGAGGGGACCCAGTACTTC.

This chain joins TRBV10-3 and TRBJ2-1; either TRBD1 or TRBD2 may supply D (6 bases each). Trimming took off 11 bases at V and 6 bases at J, with 11 bases between the two ends. Germline V gene lookup returns CDR1 ENHRY and CDR2 SYGVKD. This CDR3 has 11 residues. The CDR3 region has the DNA TGTGCCTCGGGGGCTGGCAATGAGCAGTTCTTC. Translated, it gives CASGAGNEQFF.

A note on this clone: Distinct nucleotide sequences in the sample also encode this CDR3. The V and J genes are TRBV5-1 and TRBJ1-1; 8 nucleotides line up with TRBD1. This CDR3 spans 17 amino acids. Trimming took 0 bases from V and 4 from J; bases not matched to a gene: 11. Germline values: CDR1 SGHRS, CDR2 YFSETQ. CDR3 nucleotide sequence: TGCGCCAGCAGCTTGGGGCCAGGGGGCGCTGGGGGCACTGAAGCTTTCTTT. Translating gives CASSLGPGGAGGTEAFF.

V is TRBV7-6 and J is TRBJ2-1, with 8 bases matching TRBD2. This CDR3 has 15 residues. In germline, CDR1 is SGHVS, CDR2 FNYEAQ. Trimming took 4 bases from V and 0 from J; bases not matched to a gene: 2. The CDR3 loop reads CASSYLAGSYNEQFF. The CDR3 bases are TGTGCCAGCAGCTACCTAGCGGGCTCCTACAATGAGCAGTTCTTC.

This clone was counted between two and nine times. The gene calls are TRBV5-4 and TRBJ1-6, with 7 bases lining up with TRBD1. V trimming: 4 bases; J trimming: 11 bases; junction bases outside the gene matches: 6. Germline V gene sequence: CDR1 SGHNT, CDR2 YYREEE (reference sequence). CDR3 length: 13 amino acids. For the CDR3, the DNA is TGTGCCAGCAGCCCCGACAGGGTCCCACCCCTCCACTTT. Translation: CASSPDRVPPLHF.

The CDR3 coding sequence is TGTGCCAGCAGCCAAGGAAACTATGGCTACACCTTC. It translates to CASSQGNYGYTF. The chain recombines TRBV4-2 with TRBJ1-2; D ambiguous. Trimming cost V 1 base and J 2 bases, with 2 bases left between them. CDR1 and CDR2 (germline): LGHNA, YNFKEQ. The CDR3 is 12 residues long.

The chain links TRBV11-1 to TRBJ2-6; D remains unclear. This CDR3 is built from 15 residues. Trimming removed 5 bases from V and 0 bases from J, with 8 bases in between. Germline V lookup: CDR1 SGHAT, CDR2 FQDESV (reference sequence). CDR3 DNA sequence: TGTGCCAGCAGCCGGGCCATCTCTGGGGCCAACGTCCTGACTTTC. It yields the protein CASSRAISGANVLTF.

This chain connects TRBV6-1 to TRBJ1-1; D is undetermined. This CDR3 is 15 amino acids long. Germline V gives CDR1 MNHNS, CDR2 SASEGT. The V and J ends lost 7 bases and 2 bases respectively, with 17 bases between them. The CDR3 loop reads CASIPDGTLNTEAFF. In DNA, the CDR3 is TGTGCCAGCATTCCAGACGGCACGCTCAACACTGAAGCTTTCTTT.

This rearrangement joins TRBV2 to TRBJ2-7; D is possibly TRBD1 (6 bases). The CDR3 is 17 amino acids. The germline V and J ends were trimmed by 7 bases and 0 bases, with 22 bases remaining between them. Germline loops: CDR1 SNHLY, CDR2 FYNNEI. The CDR3 coding sequence is TGTGCCAGCAAAGGACCGGCCCAGGGGACGAGCTCCTACGAGCAGTACTTC. As protein: CASKGPAQGTSSYEQYF.

The V call is TRBV28, the J call TRBJ1-5, with 8 bases aligning to TRBD1. Per the germline V gene, CDR1 is MDHEN and CDR2 is SYDVKM. The CDR3 extends over 15 amino acids. V was pared by 3 bases and J by 6 bases, with 7 bases of the junction left unmatched. Here the CDR3 DNA reads TGTGCCAGCAGTTTTTTACAGGGGGAAAGTCAGCCCCAGCATTTT. Protein product: CASSFLQGESQPQHF. Supplemented by reference TRBV28 and TRBJ1-5, the full variable domain reads DVKVTQSSRYLVKRTGEKVFLECVQDMDHENMFWYRQDPGLGLRLIYFSYDVKMKEKGDIPEGYSVSREKKERFSLILESASTNQTSMYLCASSFLQGESQPQHFGDGTRLSIL.

This clone has just one count. The J gene is TRBJ2-3, the V gene TRBV6-5; D unclear. CDR1 MNHEY and CDR2 SVGAGI come from the germline V gene. This CDR3 is 13 amino acids long. Trimming pared 3 bases from V and 4 bases from J, leaving 8 bases between. The CDR3 loop reads CASSYRAPDTQYF. The DNA of the CDR3 is TGTGCCAGCAGTTATAGGGCCCCAGATACGCAGTATTTT.

The J gene is TRBJ2-7, the V gene TRBV5-1, with 9 bases fitting TRBD2. This CDR3 has 15 residues. V was pared by 8 bases and J by 1 base, with 10 bases of the junction left unmatched. Germline CDR1 is SGHRS and CDR2 is YFSETQ. CDR3 nucleotide sequence: TGCGCCAGTAGATTACTTAGCGGGAGTTCCTACGAGCAGTACTTC. It specifies CASRLLSGSSYEQYF.

This clone was counted a single time. The chain uses TRBV15 and TRBJ2-1; 9 nucleotides agree with TRBD2. Looked up from germline, CDR1 is LNHNV and CDR2 is YYDKDF (reference sequence). Trimming cost V 1 base and J 2 bases; bases outside gene matches: 3. This CDR3 is built from 16 residues. The chain's CDR3 is CATSRVSGRPYNEQFF. As DNA, the CDR3 is TGTGCCACCAGCAGAGTTAGCGGGAGACCCTACAATGAGCAGTTCTTC.

The V call is TRBV10-1, the J call TRBJ2-3; the D gene could be TRBD1 or TRBD2 (5 bases each). The V gene lost 3 bases and the J gene lost 4 bases, with 11 bases spanning the gap. Germline loops: CDR1 WNHNN, CDR2 SYGVQD (reference sequence). CDR3 length equals 14 residues. CDR3 nucleotides: TGCGCCAGCAGTGATGCAGGGACCGCAGATACGCAGTATTTT. This translates into CASSDAGTADTQYF.

CDR3 nucleotides: TGTGCCAGAAGCTTAGGGCAGGGGGAAAACACCATATATTTT. This codes for CARSLGQGENTIYF. The chain links TRBV7-5 to TRBJ1-3; TRBD1, as called in the table, went unchecked against the DNA. TRBV7-5 represents a pseudogene. This CDR3 is 14 amino acids long.

The chain couples TRBV10-2 to TRBJ2-7; D is unresolved. The ends were cut back, 1 base at V and 2 bases at J, with 3 bases in the middle. Germline V gene sequence: CDR1 WSHSY, CDR2 SAAADI. The CDR3 has 12 amino acids. The CDR3 protein is CASSELAYEQYF. CDR3 sequence (DNA): TGCGCCAGCAGTGAGTTGGCCTACGAGCAGTACTTC.

The DNA for the CDR3 is TGTGCCAGCAGCCAAGCCACCCTCTATGAAAACATTCAGTACTTC. Amino acids: CASSQATLYENIQYF. This sequence joins TRBV4-2 and TRBJ2-4; D remains ambiguous. The V end was cut by 1 base, the J end by 5 bases, with 12 bases between. The V gene's germline CDR1 is LGHNA and CDR2 YNFKEQ. The length of the CDR3 is 15 residues.

The rearrangement uses TRBV7-6 and TRBJ1-2; 10 bases map to TRBD1. The CDR3 consists of 15 residues. Germline V gene sequence: CDR1 SGHVS, CDR2 FNYEAQ. The V gene end was trimmed by 5 bases and the J gene end by 4 bases; junction bases not matched to a gene: 7. The CDR3 spells CASSPGQGGPYGYTF. In DNA form, the CDR3 reads TGTGCCAGCAGCCCAGGACAGGGGGGTCCCTATGGCTACACCTTC.

This chain links TRBV7-6 with TRBJ2-1; no clear D gene. The CDR3 extends over 13 amino acids. CDR1 is SGHVS and CDR2 is FNYEAQ in the germline V gene. The ends were cut back, 2 bases at V and 4 bases at J, with 6 bases in the middle. The DNA for the CDR3 is TGTGCCAGCAGCTTAACTCAGTACAATGAGCAGTTCTTC. Translated, it gives CASSLTQYNEQFF. Supplemented by reference TRBV7-6 and TRBJ2-1, the full variable domain reads GAGVSQSPRYKVTKRGQDVALRCDPISGHVSLYWYRQALGQGPEFLTYFNYEAQQDKSGLPNDRFSAERPEGSISTLTIQRTEQRDSAMYRCASSLTQYNEQFFGPGTRLTVL.